This T cell receptor beta chain was retrieved from a study of control samples from healthy donors and cancer patients. V was cut by 10 bases and J by 3 bases, with 13 bases left in between. There are 12 residues in the CDR3. Looked up from germline, CDR1 is MGHDK and CDR2 is SYGVNS. TCRdb's table, derived via immunoSEQ multiplex PCR, lists solely in-frame clones and lacks some. The sample shows tens of thousands of clones, under 90% of them seen only once. Specimen: blood. The J gene is TRBJ2-7, the V gene TRBV25-1, with a possible D match to TRBD1 (6 bases). The origin of this receptor is a man between 50 and 59 years old in good health. The CDR3 sequence is CAISPQGYEQYF. CDR3 bases: TGTGCCATTTCGCCACAGGGCTACGAGCAGTACTTC.